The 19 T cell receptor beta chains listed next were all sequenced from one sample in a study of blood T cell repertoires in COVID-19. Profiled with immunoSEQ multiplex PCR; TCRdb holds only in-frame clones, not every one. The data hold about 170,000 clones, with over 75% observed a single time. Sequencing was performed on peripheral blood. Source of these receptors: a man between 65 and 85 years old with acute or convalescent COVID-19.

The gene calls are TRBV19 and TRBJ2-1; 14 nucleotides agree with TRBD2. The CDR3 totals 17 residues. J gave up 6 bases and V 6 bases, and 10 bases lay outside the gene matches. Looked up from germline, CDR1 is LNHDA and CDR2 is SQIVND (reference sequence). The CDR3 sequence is CASRPGTSGRWRNEQFF. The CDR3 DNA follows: TGTGCCAGTAGACCCGGGACTAGCGGGAGATGGCGCAATGAGCAGTTCTTC. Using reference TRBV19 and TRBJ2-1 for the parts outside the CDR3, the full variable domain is DGGITQSPKYLFRKEGQNVTLSCEQNLNHDAMYWYRQDPGQGLRLIYYSQIVNDFQKGDIAEGYSVSREKKESFPLTVTSAQKNPTAFYLCASRPGTSGRWRNEQFFGPGTRLTVL.

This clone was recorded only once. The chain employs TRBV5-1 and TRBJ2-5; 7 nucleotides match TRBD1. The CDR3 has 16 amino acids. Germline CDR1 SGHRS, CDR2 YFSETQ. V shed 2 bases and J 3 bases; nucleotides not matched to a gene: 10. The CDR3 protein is CASSLSPRGIEETQYF. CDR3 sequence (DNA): TGCGCCAGCAGCTTATCCCCCAGGGGGATCGAAGAGACCCAGTACTTC.

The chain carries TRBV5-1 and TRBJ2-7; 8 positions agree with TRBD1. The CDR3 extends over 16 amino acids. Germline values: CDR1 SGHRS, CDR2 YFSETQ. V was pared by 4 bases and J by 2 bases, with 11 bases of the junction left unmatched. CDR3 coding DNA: TGCGCCAGCAGCACCACCCCCGGGACAGGAGCCTACGAGCAGTACTTC. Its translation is CASSTTPGTGAYEQYF.

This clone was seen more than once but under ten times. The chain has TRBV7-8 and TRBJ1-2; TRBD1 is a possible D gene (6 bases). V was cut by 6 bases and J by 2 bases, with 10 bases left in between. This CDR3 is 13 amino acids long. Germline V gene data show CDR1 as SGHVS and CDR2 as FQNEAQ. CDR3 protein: CASSSGVNYGYTF. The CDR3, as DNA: TGTGCCAGCAGTTCAGGGGTCAACTATGGCTACACCTTC.

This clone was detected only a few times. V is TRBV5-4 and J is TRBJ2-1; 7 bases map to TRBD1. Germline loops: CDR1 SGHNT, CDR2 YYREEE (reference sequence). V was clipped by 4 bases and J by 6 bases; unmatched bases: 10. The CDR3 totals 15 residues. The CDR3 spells CASSADRTLGNEQFF. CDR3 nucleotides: TGTGCCAGCAGCGCGGACAGGACGTTAGGCAATGAGCAGTTCTTC.

The CDR3, as DNA: TGTGCCAGCTCACCGGGGGGGGAGTTGAACGAGCAGTACTTC. Translation gives CASSPGGELNEQYF. The chain couples TRBV18 to TRBJ2-7; 7 bases match TRBD2. V shed 3 bases and J 5 bases; nucleotides not matched to a gene: 7. Looked up from germline, CDR1 is KGHSH and CDR2 is LQKENI. CDR3 length equals 14 residues.

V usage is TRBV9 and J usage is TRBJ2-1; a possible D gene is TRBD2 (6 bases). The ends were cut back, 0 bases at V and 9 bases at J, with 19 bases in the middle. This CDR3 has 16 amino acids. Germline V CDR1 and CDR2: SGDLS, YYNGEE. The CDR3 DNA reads TGTGCCAGCAGCGTAGATAGCGGCAACTCGCGGGGTGAGCAGTTCTTC. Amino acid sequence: CASSVDSGNSRGEQFF. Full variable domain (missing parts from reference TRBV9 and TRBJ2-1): DSGVTQTPKHLITATGQRVTLRCSPRSGDLSVYWYQQSLDQGLQFLIQYYNGEERAKGNILERFSAQQFPDLHSELNLSSLELGDSALYFCASSVDSGNSRGEQFFGPGTRLTVL.

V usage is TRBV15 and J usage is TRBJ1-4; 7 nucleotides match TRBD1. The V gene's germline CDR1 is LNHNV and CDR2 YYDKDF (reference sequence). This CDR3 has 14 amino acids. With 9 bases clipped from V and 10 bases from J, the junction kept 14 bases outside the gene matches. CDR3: CATSLGDSSTKLFF. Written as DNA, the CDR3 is TGTGCCACTAGTCTTGGGGACAGCAGCACAAAACTGTTTTTT. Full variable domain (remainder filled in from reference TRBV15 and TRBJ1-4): DAMVIQNPRYQVTQFGKPVTLSCSQTLNHNVMYWYQQKSSQAPKLLFHYYDKDFNNEADTPDNFQSRRPNTSFCFLDIRSPGLGDTAMYLCATSLGDSSTKLFFGSGTQLSVL.

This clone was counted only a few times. The CDR3 DNA is TGTGCCAGCAGTTACTCCGCTAGCGGGAGTTACGAGCAGTACTTC. Translated: CASSYSASGSYEQYF. The chain has TRBV6-6 and TRBJ2-7; 10 positions match TRBD2. The CDR3 extends over 15 amino acids. After removal of 0 bases from V and 4 bases from J, the junction contained 3 bases not matched to a gene. Germline V lookup: CDR1 MNHNY, CDR2 SVGAGI (reference sequence).

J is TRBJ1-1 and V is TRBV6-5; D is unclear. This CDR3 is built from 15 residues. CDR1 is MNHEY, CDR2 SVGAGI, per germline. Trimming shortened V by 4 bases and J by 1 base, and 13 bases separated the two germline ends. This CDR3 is CASSSLASGNTEAFF. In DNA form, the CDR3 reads TGTGCCAGCAGTTCCCTAGCCTCAGGGAACACTGAAGCTTTCTTT.

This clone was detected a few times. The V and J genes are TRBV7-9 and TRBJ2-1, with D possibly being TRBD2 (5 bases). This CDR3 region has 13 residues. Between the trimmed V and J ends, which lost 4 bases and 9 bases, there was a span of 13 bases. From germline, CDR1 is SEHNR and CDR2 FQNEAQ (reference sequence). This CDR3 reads CASSWPGGGEQFF. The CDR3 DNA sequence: TGTGCCAGCAGCTGGCCCGGAGGCGGTGAGCAGTTCTTC.

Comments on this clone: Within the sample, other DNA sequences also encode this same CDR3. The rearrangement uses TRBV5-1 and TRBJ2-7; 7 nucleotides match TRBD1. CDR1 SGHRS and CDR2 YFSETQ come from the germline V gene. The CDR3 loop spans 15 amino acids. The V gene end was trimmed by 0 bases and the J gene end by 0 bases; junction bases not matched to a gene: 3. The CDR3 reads CASSLGDSSSYEQYF. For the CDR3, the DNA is TGCGCCAGCAGCTTGGGGGACAGTTCCTCCTACGAGCAGTACTTC.

Written as DNA, the CDR3 is TGTGCCAGCAGCTCGGCGGGAGGGTCTGACATTCAGTACTTC. It encodes CASSSAGGSDIQYF. This chain uses TRBV6-4 with TRBJ2-4, with 9 bases lining up with TRBD2. The V segment lost 6 bases and the J segment 8 bases; nucleotides outside the gene matches: 8. From germline, CDR1 is MRHNA and CDR2 SNTAGT. The CDR3 runs to 14 residues.

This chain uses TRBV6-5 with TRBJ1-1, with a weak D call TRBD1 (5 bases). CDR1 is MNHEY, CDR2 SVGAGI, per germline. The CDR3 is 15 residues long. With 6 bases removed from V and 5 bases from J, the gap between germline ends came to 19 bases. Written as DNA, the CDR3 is TGTGCCAGCAGCAACGCGTTCGGGGGTAAAACTGAAGCTTTCTTT. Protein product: CASSNAFGGKTEAFF.

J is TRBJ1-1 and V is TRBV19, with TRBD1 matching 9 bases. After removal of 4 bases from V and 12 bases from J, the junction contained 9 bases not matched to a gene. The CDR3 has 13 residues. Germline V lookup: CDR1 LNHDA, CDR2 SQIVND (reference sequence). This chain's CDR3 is CASSKNRDRVTFF. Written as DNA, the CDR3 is TGTGCCAGTAGTAAAAACCGGGACAGGGTGACTTTCTTT.

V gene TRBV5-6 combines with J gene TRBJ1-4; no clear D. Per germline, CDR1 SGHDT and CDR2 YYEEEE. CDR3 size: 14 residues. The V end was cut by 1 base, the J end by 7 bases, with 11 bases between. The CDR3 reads CASSLFGEAEKLFF. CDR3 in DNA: TGTGCCAGCAGCTTGTTCGGGGAGGCTGAAAAACTGTTTTTT. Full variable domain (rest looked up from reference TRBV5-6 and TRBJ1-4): DAGVTQSPTHLIKTRGQQVTLRCSPKSGHDTVSWYQQALGQGPQFIFQYYEEEERQRGNFPDRFSGHQFPNYSSELNVNALLLGDSALYLCASSLFGEAEKLFFGSGTQLSVL.

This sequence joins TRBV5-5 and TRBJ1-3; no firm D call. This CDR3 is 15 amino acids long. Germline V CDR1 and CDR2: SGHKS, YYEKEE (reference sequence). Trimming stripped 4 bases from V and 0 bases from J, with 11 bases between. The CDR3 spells CASSRLSGSGNTIYF. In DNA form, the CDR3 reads TGTGCCAGCAGCCGCCTGTCAGGCTCTGGAAACACCATATATTTT.

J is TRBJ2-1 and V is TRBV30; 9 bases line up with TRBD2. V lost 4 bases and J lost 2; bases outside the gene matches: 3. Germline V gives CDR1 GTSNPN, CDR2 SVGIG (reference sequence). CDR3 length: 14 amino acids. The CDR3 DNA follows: TGTGCCTGGACCGGGACTAGCACCTACAATGAGCAGTTCTTC. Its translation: CAWTGTSTYNEQFF.

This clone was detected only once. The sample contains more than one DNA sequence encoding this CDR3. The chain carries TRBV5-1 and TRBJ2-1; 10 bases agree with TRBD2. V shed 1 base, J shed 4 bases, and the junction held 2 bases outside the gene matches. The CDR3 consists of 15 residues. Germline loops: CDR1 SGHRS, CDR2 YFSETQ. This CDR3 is CASSLTSGVYNEQFF. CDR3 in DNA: TGCGCCAGCAGCTTGACTAGCGGGGTTTACAATGAGCAGTTCTTC.